The rows below give T cell receptor beta chains drawn from one sample of a study of OX40 agonist ivuxolimab in advanced cancers. This table comes from immunoSEQ multiplex PCR, and its TCRdb copy is limited to in-frame clones, with some not included. The table shows approximately 81,000 clones, with 88% occurring only once. The sample here was CD4+ or CD8+ T cells sorted from blood, taken in a trial of the OX40 agonist ivuxolimab. The source is an adult with an advanced solid tumor such as melanoma, head and neck, liver or kidney cancer. Each CDR3 is given with its conserved first and last residue. Fields, in order: V gene, clone size, J gene, D gene, CDR3 protein, CDR3 DNA. A D gene is named only where the DNA matches it firmly. Some rows have no size entry. The others give once, few or many, or a class for an expanded clone.

TRBV7-3	.	TRBJ2-2	TRBD2	CASSLAGGTNTGELFF	TGTGCCAGCAGCTTAGCGGGGGGAACGAACACCGGGGAGCTGTTTTTT
TRBV9	few	TRBJ1-2	.	CASSVSQNPNYGYTF	TGTGCCAGCAGCGTATCGCAGAATCCTAACTATGGCTACACCTTC
TRBV5-4	once	TRBJ1-6	.	CASSLGRDSPLHF	TGTGCCAGCAGCTTGGGGCGTGATTCACCCCTCCACTTT
TRBV5-4	.	TRBJ1-4	.	CASSFSRDTTNEKLFF	TGTGCCAGCAGCTTCTCCAGGGACACAACTAATGAAAAACTGTTTTTT
TRBV14	.	TRBJ2-1	TRBD1	CASSQIGTGTYNEQFF	TGTGCCAGCAGCCAGATCGGGACAGGGACCTACAATGAGCAGTTCTTC
TRBV7-6	.	TRBJ2-1	.	CASSLNRYRVPGEQFF	TGTGCCAGCAGCTTGAATCGATACCGGGTCCCTGGGGAGCAGTTCTTC
TRBV19	.	TRBJ2-5	TRBD2	CATQRTSGSQETQYF	TGTGCCACCCAAAGGACTAGTGGCTCCCAAGAGACCCAGTACTTC
TRBV5-1	.	TRBJ2-5	TRBD1	CASSFDGTGQETQYF	TGCGCCAGCAGCTTCGATGGGACAGGGCAAGAGACCCAGTACTTC
TRBV20-1	.	TRBJ2-5	.	CSAPDMRTQYF	TGCAGTGCTCCCGATATGAGGACCCAGTACTTC
TRBV10-3	.	TRBJ1-4	.	CAISDITFTEGLFF	TGTGCCATCAGTGATATAACCTTCACGGAGGGTCTGTTTTTT
TRBV7-3	once	TRBJ2-7	.	CASSLAQGYEQYF	TGTGCCAGCAGCTTAGCACAGGGCTACGAGCAGTACTTC
TRBV5-3	.	TRBJ2-5	.	CARSLLGPKTQYF	TGTGCCAGAAGCTTGCTGGGGCCGAAGACCCAGTACTTC
TRBV18	once	TRBJ2-7	.	CASSPAFEQYF	TGTGCCAGCTCACCAGCGTTCGAGCAGTACTTC
TRBV18	once	TRBJ2-5	.	CASSPLTADRETQYF	TGTGCCAGCTCACCACTCACGGCGGACCGGGAGACCCAGTACTTC
TRBV6-1	.	TRBJ1-5	.	CASRVGGSNQPQHF	TGTGCCAGCAGGGTTGGAGGGAGCAATCAGCCCCAGCATTTT
TRBV5-5	few	TRBJ1-2	.	CASSLAQGGYTF	TGTGCCAGCAGCTTGGCACAGGGTGGCTACACCTTC
TRBV5-8	.	TRBJ2-2	TRBD1	CASSPWTGGTGELFF	TGTGCCAGCAGCCCGTGGACAGGGGGAACCGGGGAGCTGTTTTTT
TRBV11-2	.	TRBJ2-2	.	CASSLSNAVTGELFF	TGTGCCAGCAGCTTAAGCAACGCAGTAACCGGGGAGCTGTTTTTT
TRBV5-5	.	TRBJ2-5	.	CASSHGPEGTQYF	TGTGCCAGCAGTCACGGACCTGAGGGGACCCAGTACTTC
TRBV19	.	TRBJ2-5	.	CASSVGETQYF	TGTGCCAGTAGTGTAGGGGAGACCCAGTACTTC
TRBV28	once	TRBJ1-5	.	CASRRGANQPQHF	TGTGCCAGCAGGCGCGGGGCTAATCAGCCCCAGCATTTT
TRBV5-1	.	TRBJ2-1	.	CASRWTGRNEQFF	TGCGCCAGCAGATGGACCGGACGAAATGAGCAGTTCTTC
TRBV7-6	.	TRBJ2-5	.	CASSLAEGETQYF	TGTGCCAGCAGCTTAGCGGAGGGTGAGACCCAGTACTTC
TRBV19	.	TRBJ2-5	.	CASSGGMAGQETQYF	TGTGCCAGTAGTGGGGGGATGGCGGGGCAAGAGACCCAGTACTTC
TRBV7-9	.	TRBJ2-5	TRBD2	CASSPPGTRETQYF	TGTGCCAGCAGCCCCCCCGGGACTAGAGAGACCCAGTACTTC
TRBV2	few	TRBJ1-2	TRBD1	CASSRRDRAAYGYTF	TGTGCCAGCAGCCGCAGAGACAGGGCCGCCTATGGCTACACCTTC
TRBV18	.	TRBJ1-1	.	CASSSPEIHRQSEAFF	TGTGCCAGCTCCTCGCCCGAAATCCATAGACAGTCTGAAGCTTTCTTT
TRBV5-4	once	TRBJ2-2	TRBD2	CASSFASGPGELFF	TGTGCCAGCAGCTTTGCTAGCGGACCCGGGGAGCTGTTTTTT
TRBV5-1	once	TRBJ2-5	.	CASSEPRGAEETQYF	TGCGCCAGCAGCGAACCCCGGGGGGCAGAAGAGACCCAGTACTTC
TRBV7-2	.	TRBJ1-5	TRBD1	CASSAAGGYQPQHF	TGTGCCAGCAGCGCCGCAGGGGGTTATCAGCCCCAGCATTTT
TRBV10-3	.	TRBJ1-1	.	CAISERGLEAFF	TGTGCCATCAGTGAAAGAGGACTTGAAGCTTTCTTT
TRBV6-1	few	TRBJ1-1	.	CASRSTGYTEAFF	TGTGCCAGCAGGAGCACAGGGTACACTGAAGCTTTCTTT
TRBV19	.	TRBJ1-2	.	CASKRDANYGYTF	TGTGCCAGTAAAAGGGACGCTAACTATGGCTACACCTTC
TRBV27	once	TRBJ2-7	.	CASSLSGGAEQYF	TGTGCCAGCAGTTTATCTGGCGGGGCCGAGCAGTACTTC
TRBV6-5	.	TRBJ1-2	.	CASRGGQMFYGYTF	TGTGCCAGCAGGGGGGGCCAGATGTTCTATGGCTACACCTTC
TRBV6-1	.	TRBJ1-1	TRBD1	CASSEPNRGSTEAFF	TGTGCCAGCAGTGAACCAAACAGGGGTTCGACTGAAGCTTTCTTT
TRBV6-5	once	TRBJ2-7	.	CASKKGATGGEQYF	TGTGCCAGCAAGAAGGGGGCGACGGGAGGCGAGCAGTACTTC
TRBV29-1	.	TRBJ1-1	.	CSVWGGNTEAFF	TGCAGCGTCTGGGGGGGGAACACTGAAGCTTTCTTT
TRBV5-1	.	TRBJ1-2	.	CASSTGPGGGYTF	TGCGCCAGCAGCACGGGACCTGGAGGGGGCTACACCTTC
TRBV12-5	.	TRBJ1-2	.	CASAPPGRQILNYGYTF	TGTGCTAGTGCCCCCCCGGGACGGCAGATCCTTAACTATGGCTACACCTTC
TRBV28	.	TRBJ1-1	.	CASLGNTEAFF	TGTGCCAGTCTGGGGAACACTGAAGCTTTCTTT
TRBV7-6	.	TRBJ1-2	.	CASSSPLRGGYTF	TGTGCCAGCAGCTCGCCCCTCCGCGGTGGCTACACCTTC
TRBV5-1	.	TRBJ2-2	TRBD2	CASSVTGTSGGSNTGELFF	TGCGCCAGCAGCGTCACCGGGACTAGTGGGGGATCTAACACCGGGGAGCTGTTTTTT
TRBV11-1	.	TRBJ2-7	.	CASSRTDYEQYF	TGTGCCAGCAGCCGGACGGACTACGAGCAGTACTTC
TRBV28	.	TRBJ1-4	TRBD1	CASTKMRAGGGEKLFF	TGTGCCAGCACTAAAATGCGGGCAGGGGGGGGTGAAAAACTGTTTTTT
TRBV2	.	TRBJ2-2	.	CASTLQTNTGELFF	TGTGCCAGCACGCTACAGACGAACACCGGGGAGCTGTTTTTT
TRBV6-6	.	TRBJ1-1	.	CASRDAEFYRGEAFF	TGTGCCAGCAGAGACGCAGAATTTTACCGCGGTGAAGCTTTCTTT
TRBV6-5	.	TRBJ2-7	.	CASSFTRNEQYF	TGTGCCAGCAGTTTTACCCGCAACGAGCAGTACTTC
TRBV2	.	TRBJ2-5	.	CASRGLQETQYF	TGTGCCAGCAGGGGGCTGCAAGAGACCCAGTACTTC
TRBV19	once	TRBJ2-2	.	CASSIRWGHLDTGELFF	TGTGCCAGTAGTATCCGATGGGGGCACTTGGACACCGGGGAGCTGTTTTTT
TRBV14	.	TRBJ2-5	.	CASSQDPGTAGWETQYF	TGTGCCAGCAGCCAAGACCCGGGAACCGCCGGTTGGGAGACCCAGTACTTC
TRBV6-6	.	TRBJ2-5	TRBD1	CASGGTGETQYF	TGTGCCAGCGGGGGGACAGGAGAGACCCAGTACTTC
TRBV6-5	.	TRBJ2-5	.	CASSPGTRRTQYF	TGTGCCAGCAGCCCCGGGACAAGGAGGACCCAGTACTTC
TRBV7-2	.	TRBJ2-7	.	CASSLMGPQYEQYF	TGTGCCAGCAGCCTCATGGGGCCCCAATACGAGCAGTACTTC
TRBV19	.	TRBJ1-1	.	CASYQRRFSLSTEAFF	TGTGCCAGTTATCAGAGGAGATTCTCTCTGAGCACTGAAGCTTTCTTT
TRBV5-1	.	TRBJ1-1	.	CASSLAPMNTEAFF	TGCGCCAGCAGCTTGGCGCCGATGAACACTGAAGCTTTCTTT
TRBV5-4	few	TRBJ2-5	.	CASSFLGVGKETQYF	TGTGCCAGCAGCTTTTTAGGGGTGGGAAAAGAGACCCAGTACTTC
TRBV6-6	few	TRBJ2-2	TRBD2	CASTDRGGANTGELFF	TGTGCCAGCACCGACCGCGGGGGGGCGAACACCGGGGAGCTGTTTTTT